The 9 T cell receptor beta chains given below trace back to one sample, sequenced in a study of Graves' ophthalmopathy and Graves' hyperthyroidism. The sequenced template was RNA, covering the TCR beta CDR3 region. The authors performed first-round RT-PCR with HTBI primers and then a second-round multiplex PCR. TCRdb called the multiplex PCR reads again in MiXCR, with one record for every CDR3 protein. The sample shows hundreds of thousands of distinct CDR3 sequences, 35% to 50% of them seen only once. Sequenced: peripheral blood. The receptors were gathered from an adult man with Graves' ophthalmopathy.

Of note for this clonotype: Compared with germline, one end of the junction differs, possibly owing to a read error. The chain employs TRBV10-3 and TRBJ1-6, with 10 bases matching TRBD1. The CDR3 is 16 amino acids. Germline assignment: CDR1 ENHRY and CDR2 SYGVKD. The CDR3 here is CASSYVMGQGRSPLHF. The CDR3 coding sequence is TGTGCCAGCAGTTACGTGATGGGACAGGGGCGGTCACCCCTCCACTTT.

J is TRBJ2-7 and V is TRBV2; 10 bases fit TRBD2. The CDR3 is made up of 15 amino acids. The V segment lost 4 bases and the J segment 1 base; nucleotides outside the gene matches: 4. CDR1 and CDR2 from the germline V gene are SNHLY and FYNNEI. DNA for the CDR3: TGTGCCAGCAGTGTGGCGGGACTAGCGTCCTACGAGCAGTACTTC. Residues: CASSVAGLASYEQYF. Supplemented by reference TRBV2 and TRBJ2-7, the full variable domain reads EPEVTQTPSHQVTQMGQEVILRCVPISNHLYFYWYRQILGQKVEFLVSFYNNEISEKSEIFDDQFSVERPDGSNFTLKIRSTKLEDSAMYFCASSVAGLASYEQYFGPGTRLTVT.

The chain recombines TRBV25-1 with TRBJ1-6; 10 bases are shared with TRBD1. The CDR3 is 13 residues long. The V gene's germline CDR1 is MGHDK and CDR2 SYGVNS. The junction had 5 bases not matched to a gene; V was cut back by 8 bases and J by 10 bases. CDR3 coding DNA: TGTGCCAGCGCCGGACAGGGGGACTCACCCCTCCACTTT. It specifies CASAGQGDSPLHF.

Remarks on this clonotype: This may be a read error, as it is one base from a much larger clone. The rearrangement links TRBV19 to TRBJ1-1; D is unresolved. The CDR3 is 12 amino acids. Germline V lookup: CDR1 LNHDA, CDR2 SQIVND (reference sequence). CDR3 nucleotide sequence: TGTGCCGGTAGGAGACCTAACGCTGAAGCTTTCTTT. It encodes CAGRRPNAEAFF. Full variable domain (missing parts from reference TRBV19 and TRBJ1-1): DGGITQSPKYLFRKEGQNVTLSCEQNLNHDAMYWYRQDPGQGLRLIYYSQIVNDFQKGDIAEGYSVSREKKESFPLTVTSAQKNPTAFYLCAGRRPNAEAFFGQGTRLTVV.

As regards this clonotype: This may be a read error: a much more frequent sequence differs by one nucleotide. The chain has TRBV7-2 and TRBJ1-5; maybe TRBD1 (6 bases). Trimming took off 8 bases at V and 2 bases at J, with 22 bases between the two ends. CDR3 length: 17 residues. Germline V gene data show CDR1 as SGHTA and CDR2 as FQGNSA. The CDR3 region is CASGLLGGGGGNQPQHF. The CDR3 region has the DNA TGTGCCAGCGGCCTACTCGGAGGGGGAGGGGGCAATCAGCCCCAGCATTTT.

This clonotype was counted between two and nine times. The CDR3 sequence is CASSQDGQGGQPQHF. Written as DNA, the CDR3 is TGCGCCAGCAGCCAAGATGGACAGGGAGGACAGCCCCAGCATTTT. V usage is TRBV4-3 and J usage is TRBJ1-5; 8 bases line up with TRBD1. V lost 0 bases and J lost 7; bases outside the gene matches: 5. CDR1 LGHNA and CDR2 YSLEER come from the germline V gene. The CDR3 is 15 residues long.

The V and J genes are TRBV2 and TRBJ1-3; perhaps TRBD1 as D (5 bases). The CDR3 sequence is 16 residues long. Germline V gene data show CDR1 as SNHLY and CDR2 as FYNNEI. Trimming left V 0 bases short and J 8 bases short, with 17 bases between. The CDR3 DNA reads as TGTGCCAGCAGTGAAGCGAGGGGAACAAGGGCGGACACCATATATTTT. This sequence encodes CASSEARGTRADTIYF.

The V and J genes are TRBV7-2 and TRBJ1-2; 9 nucleotides agree with TRBD1. The germline CDR1 and CDR2 sequences are SGHTA and FQGNSA. This CDR3 is built from 16 residues. The V gene end was trimmed by 5 bases and the J gene end by 4 bases; junction bases not matched to a gene: 11. CDR3 nucleotide sequence: TGTGCCAGCAGCCCCTTTCTCGGACAGGGGCTCTATGGCTACACCTTC. This encodes CASSPFLGQGLYGYTF.

Many counts were recorded for this clonotype. This sequence joins TRBV6-5 and TRBJ2-5; 8 nucleotides agree with TRBD1. The V gene end was trimmed by 5 bases and the J gene end by 5 bases; junction bases not matched to a gene: 7. This CDR3 comprises 14 residues. Germline V gene sequence: CDR1 MNHEY, CDR2 SVGAGI. In DNA, the CDR3 is TGTGCCAGCAGTCGAGGACAGGGCCTCGAGACCCAGTACTTC. Protein sequence: CASSRGQGLETQYF.